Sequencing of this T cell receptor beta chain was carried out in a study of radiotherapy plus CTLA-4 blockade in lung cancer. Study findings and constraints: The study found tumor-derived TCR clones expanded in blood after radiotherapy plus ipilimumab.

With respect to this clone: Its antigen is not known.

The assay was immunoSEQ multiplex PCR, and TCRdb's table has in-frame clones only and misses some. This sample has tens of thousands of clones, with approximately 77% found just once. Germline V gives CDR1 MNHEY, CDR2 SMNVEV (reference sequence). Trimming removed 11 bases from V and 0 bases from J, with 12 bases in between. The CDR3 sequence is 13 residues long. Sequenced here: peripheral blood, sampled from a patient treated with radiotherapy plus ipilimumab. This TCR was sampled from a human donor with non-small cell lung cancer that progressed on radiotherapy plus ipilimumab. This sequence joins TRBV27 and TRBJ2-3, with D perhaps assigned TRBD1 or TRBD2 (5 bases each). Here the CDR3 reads CAARDPSTDTQYF. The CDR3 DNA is TGTGCCGCCCGGGACCCTAGCACAGATACGCAGTATTTT.